These T cell receptor beta chains were read from a single sample in a study of cytomegalovirus exposure and HLA in healthy donors. The protocol was immunoSEQ multiplex PCR, while the TCRdb copy is restricted to in-frame clones and leaves out a portion. This sample carries around 160,000 clones, 60% to 85% of them seen once, and the ten largest clones take around 7%. Specimen: PBMCs. These receptor sequences come from a middle-aged woman in good health and CMV-seropositive. Each CDR3 is given with its conserved first and last residue. The order of the fields is CDR3 length, D gene, J gene, clone size, V gene, CDR3 DNA, CDR3 protein. D genes are given only for firm matches. Clone size is not always given. Where it is, it says once, few, many or a class for expanded clones.

CDR3 length: 15
D gene: -
J gene: TRBJ1-6
clone size: -
V gene: TRBV19
CDR3 DNA: TGTGCCAGTAGTCCGGGACAAACCAATAATTCACCCCTCCACTTT
CDR3 protein: CASSPGQTNNSPLHF

CDR3 length: 16
D gene: TRBD1
J gene: TRBJ1-5
clone size: once
V gene: TRBV9
CDR3 DNA: TGTGCCAGCAGCCCAGGACCCGGGACAGGCGGTCAGCCCCAGCATTTT
CDR3 protein: CASSPGPGTGGQPQHF

CDR3 length: 16
D gene: -
J gene: TRBJ2-4
clone size: -
V gene: TRBV5-5
CDR3 DNA: TGTGCCAGCAGAGAAGGAACAGTCGTAGCCAAAAACATTCAGTACTTC
CDR3 protein: CASREGTVVAKNIQYF

CDR3 length: 16
D gene: -
J gene: TRBJ1-2
clone size: -
V gene: TRBV10-3
CDR3 DNA: TGTGCCATCAGTGAGGGGGGGACCGTAAATTACTATGGCTACACCTTC
CDR3 protein: CAISEGGTVNYYGYTF

CDR3 length: 17
D gene: -
J gene: TRBJ1-1
clone size: -
V gene: TRBV5-1
CDR3 DNA: TGCGCCAGCAGCTTGGCCTTTAGTTCAGGGGTGAACACTGAAGCTTTCTTT
CDR3 protein: CASSLAFSSGVNTEAFF

CDR3 length: 16
D gene: -
J gene: TRBJ1-5
clone size: -
V gene: TRBV7-9
CDR3 DNA: TGTGCCAGCAGCTTATCCACAGGGATGGAATATCAGCCCCAGCATTTT
CDR3 protein: CASSLSTGMEYQPQHF

CDR3 length: 17
D gene: TRBD1
J gene: TRBJ2-4
clone size: -
V gene: TRBV28
CDR3 DNA: TGTGCCAGCAGCCCCCCGGGGACAGGACTAGCCAAAAACATTCAGTACTTC
CDR3 protein: CASSPPGTGLAKNIQYF

CDR3 length: 13
D gene: -
J gene: TRBJ1-1
clone size: -
V gene: TRBV6-1
CDR3 DNA: TGTGCCAGCAGAGCCGTCATGAACACTGAAGCTTTCTTT
CDR3 protein: CASRAVMNTEAFF

CDR3 length: 19
D gene: TRBD1
J gene: TRBJ1-1
clone size: -
V gene: TRBV4-1
CDR3 DNA: TGCGCCAGCAGCCAAGGGAGAACAGGGGAGGCTGGGAAAAACACTGAAGCTTTCTTT
CDR3 protein: CASSQGRTGEAGKNTEAFF

CDR3 length: 16
D gene: TRBD2
J gene: TRBJ2-3
clone size: -
V gene: TRBV9
CDR3 DNA: TGTGCCAGCAGCTGGAAAAGCGGGGGGGCCGGAGATACGCAGTATTTT
CDR3 protein: CASSWKSGGAGDTQYF

CDR3 length: 15
D gene: TRBD2
J gene: TRBJ2-2
clone size: -
V gene: TRBV10-3
CDR3 DNA: TGTGCCATCACGGGACTAGCGGGGAACACCGGGGAGCTGTTTTTT
CDR3 protein: CAITGLAGNTGELFF

CDR3 length: 16
D gene: -
J gene: TRBJ1-3
clone size: once
V gene: TRBV2
CDR3 DNA: TGTGCCAGCAGTGAATCCTTTATGAGCTCTGGAAACACCATATATTTT
CDR3 protein: CASSESFMSSGNTIYF

CDR3 length: 13
D gene: -
J gene: TRBJ1-4
clone size: -
V gene: TRBV25-1
CDR3 DNA: TGTGCCAGCAGTGGTCAGTCTGGTGAAAAACTGTTTTTT
CDR3 protein: CASSGQSGEKLFF

CDR3 length: 15
D gene: TRBD1
J gene: TRBJ1-4
clone size: -
V gene: TRBV28
CDR3 DNA: TGTGCCAGCAGTTCCCCTACAGGGGTTGGGAGGAAACTGTTTTTT
CDR3 protein: CASSSPTGVGRKLFF

CDR3 length: 16
D gene: TRBD2
J gene: TRBJ2-7
clone size: -
V gene: TRBV5-1
CDR3 DNA: TGCGCCAGCAGCTTGGCGGGCGGGGGGAGACCCTACGAGCAGTACTTC
CDR3 protein: CASSLAGGGRPYEQYF

CDR3 length: 17
D gene: TRBD1
J gene: TRBJ2-7
clone size: -
V gene: TRBV27
CDR3 DNA: TGTGCCAGCAGCCAGACCGGAACAGGGGTGGGCGCCTACGAGCAGTACTTC
CDR3 protein: CASSQTGTGVGAYEQYF

CDR3 length: 13
D gene: -
J gene: TRBJ1-4
clone size: once
V gene: TRBV28
CDR3 DNA: TGTGCCAGCAGTACGCAGTGGTTTGAAAAACTGTTTTTT
CDR3 protein: CASSTQWFEKLFF

CDR3 length: 13
D gene: -
J gene: TRBJ2-5
clone size: once
V gene: TRBV5-1
CDR3 DNA: TGCGCCAGCAGCCAGGGCGCCCAAGAGACCCAGTACTTC
CDR3 protein: CASSQGAQETQYF

CDR3 length: 12
D gene: -
J gene: TRBJ2-3
clone size: once
V gene: TRBV28
CDR3 DNA: TGTGCCAGCAGTTTTGAGGCAGATACGCAGTATTTT
CDR3 protein: CASSFEADTQYF

CDR3 length: 14
D gene: -
J gene: TRBJ1-1
clone size: -
V gene: TRBV9
CDR3 DNA: TGTGCCAGCAGCCGACAGTCCGAGAACACTGAAGCTTTCTTT
CDR3 protein: CASSRQSENTEAFF

CDR3 length: 17
D gene: -
J gene: TRBJ1-5
clone size: -
V gene: TRBV2
CDR3 DNA: TGTGCCAGCAGTGGGTTCGGGGGGGGCTCGAGCAATCAGCCCCAGCATTTT
CDR3 protein: CASSGFGGGSSNQPQHF

CDR3 length: 16
D gene: -
J gene: TRBJ2-1
clone size: -
V gene: TRBV6-1
CDR3 DNA: TGTGCCAGCAGTGAAGCTTACCGGGACACCTACAATGAGCAGTTCTTC
CDR3 protein: CASSEAYRDTYNEQFF

CDR3 length: 12
D gene: -
J gene: TRBJ2-5
clone size: -
V gene: TRBV29-1
CDR3 DNA: TGCAGCGTTGTCCGGGTGGAGGAGACCCAGTACTTC
CDR3 protein: CSVVRVEETQYF

CDR3 length: 14
D gene: -
J gene: TRBJ1-1
clone size: few
V gene: TRBV11-2
CDR3 DNA: TGTGCCAGCAGCTTAGGGAGGGGAAACACTGAAGCTTTCTTT
CDR3 protein: CASSLGRGNTEAFF

CDR3 length: 13
D gene: -
J gene: TRBJ2-1
clone size: once
V gene: TRBV11-2
CDR3 DNA: TGTGCCAGCAGCCCCGACAGGTACCATGAGCAGTTCTTC
CDR3 protein: CASSPDRYHEQFF

CDR3 length: 14
D gene: -
J gene: TRBJ1-4
clone size: -
V gene: TRBV2
CDR3 DNA: TGTGCCAGCAAGCGGCGGCACGAAAATGAAAAACTGTTTTTT
CDR3 protein: CASKRRHENEKLFF

CDR3 length: 13
D gene: -
J gene: TRBJ1-1
clone size: -
V gene: TRBV29-1
CDR3 DNA: TGCAGCGGACGGGAGGGAAGGGACACTGAAGCTTTCTTT
CDR3 protein: CSGREGRDTEAFF

CDR3 length: 13
D gene: TRBD2
J gene: TRBJ2-1
clone size: -
V gene: TRBV7-2
CDR3 DNA: TGTGCCAGCAGCTCGAGAGCGGGGGGGTGGGTGATCTTC
CDR3 protein: CASSSRAGGWVIF

CDR3 length: 14
D gene: -
J gene: TRBJ1-3
clone size: -
V gene: TRBV2
CDR3 DNA: TGTGCCAGCACCCAAGGAGGGCCTGGAAACACCATATATTTT
CDR3 protein: CASTQGGPGNTIYF

CDR3 length: 16
D gene: TRBD1
J gene: TRBJ1-2
clone size: -
V gene: TRBV7-9
CDR3 DNA: TGTTCCAGCAGCCCCGCAGGGGGGCGCTTAGATTATGGCTACACCTTC
CDR3 protein: CSSSPAGGRLDYGYTF

CDR3 length: 17
D gene: -
J gene: TRBJ1-1
clone size: -
V gene: TRBV18
CDR3 DNA: TGTGCCAGCTCACCGGTTCCGAAGACAGGCGGTAACACTGAAGCTTTCTTT
CDR3 protein: CASSPVPKTGGNTEAFF